Reported below is one T cell receptor (beta chain). Its antigen is undetermined. The record originates from a study of OX40 agonist ivuxolimab in advanced cancers. Study results and limitations: The authors did not determine the antigen specificity of the expanded peripheral T cells.

Clones were sequenced by immunoSEQ multiplex PCR, and TCRdb holds only the in-frame ones, with some missing. The sample lists tens of thousands of clones; about 90% were seen once. This receptor was identified in an adult with an advanced solid tumor such as melanoma, head and neck, liver or kidney cancer. The sample in question was CD4+ or CD8+ T cells sorted from blood, obtained in a trial of the OX40 agonist ivuxolimab.

Here the CDR3 DNA reads TGTGCCTGGCAAACAGGGGGCGCAAATCAGCCCCAGCATTTT. It codes for CAWQTGGANQPQHF. V usage is TRBV30 and J usage is TRBJ1-5, with 9 bases lining up with TRBD1. This CDR3 is 14 amino acids long. After removal of 5 bases from V and 4 bases from J, the junction contained 6 bases not matched to a gene. Germline V gene data show CDR1 as GTSNPN and CDR2 as SVGIG (reference sequence).